Listed below are T cell receptor beta chains from one sample, sequenced in a study of CD8+ T cells in alopecia areata. This table comes from immunoSEQ multiplex PCR, and its TCRdb copy is limited to in-frame clones, with some not included. Here the sample spans 200,000 to 250,000 clones, 50% to 70% being singletons. The sample here was CD4+ T cells sorted from blood, taken at week 4, from a patient treated with tofacitinib. The receptors stem from a human donor with alopecia areata. The CDR3 runs from the conserved cysteine through the conserved F or W. D genes are given only for firm matches. Rows may omit the clone size; those that give it use once, few, many or a size class.

D gene	V gene	J gene	clone size	CDR3 protein	CDR3 DNA
.	TRBV29-1	TRBJ1-2	few	CSVEGTAYGYTF	TGCAGCGTTGAAGGGACAGCCTATGGCTACACCTTC
.	TRBV2	TRBJ2-5	.	CASSSQETQYF	TGTGCCAGCAGCTCCCAAGAGACCCAGTACTTC
.	TRBV2	TRBJ2-3	few	CASKLGAGDTQYF	TGTGCCAGCAAATTGGGGGCCGGAGATACGCAGTATTTT
.	TRBV5-1	TRBJ2-3	few	CASSFSSRDTQYF	TGCGCCAGCAGCTTTTCCTCGAGGGATACGCAGTATTTT
.	TRBV7-2	TRBJ1-5	few	CASSLAGEQPQHF	TGTGCCAGCAGCTTAGCCGGGGAACAGCCCCAGCATTTT
.	TRBV6-1	TRBJ1-2	.	CASSPELRLAYTF	TGTGCCAGCAGCCCCGAGCTCAGGTTGGCCTACACCTTC
.	TRBV6-5	TRBJ1-2	.	CASSYSISGGYGYTF	TGTGCCAGCAGTTACTCGATATCGGGGGGCTATGGCTACACCTTC
.	TRBV13	TRBJ2-3	.	CASSLGTPQGHTQYF	TGTGCCAGCAGCTTAGGTACACCTCAAGGCCATACGCAGTATTTT
.	TRBV4-3	TRBJ2-5	few	CASSRQAQETQYF	TGCGCCAGCAGCAGGCAGGCGCAAGAGACCCAGTACTTC
TRBD2	TRBV7-2	TRBJ2-7	.	CASSQVNSGGEQYF	TGTGCCAGCAGCCAGGTTAATAGCGGGGGCGAGCAGTACTTC
.	TRBV5-6	TRBJ1-4	.	CASSLNGEKLFF	TGTGCCAGCAGCTTGAACGGCGAAAAACTGTTTTTT
.	TRBV30	TRBJ2-3	once	CAWSVGPAGDTQYF	TGTGCCTGGAGTGTAGGCCCCGCCGGGGATACGCAGTATTTT
.	TRBV2	TRBJ2-2	few	CASRGRTNTGELFF	TGTGCCAGCAGGGGGAGAACGAACACCGGGGAGCTGTTTTTT
TRBD1	TRBV29-1	TRBJ1-2	.	CSVRPGTGADGYTF	TGCAGCGTTCGTCCCGGGACAGGGGCAGATGGCTACACCTTC
.	TRBV10-1	TRBJ1-6	.	CASSQQVGNNSPLHF	TGCGCCAGCAGTCAGCAGGTGGGGAATAATTCACCCCTCCACTTT
.	TRBV5-4	TRBJ2-2	.	CASSLAGAHTGELFF	TGTGCCAGCAGCTTGGCGGGGGCGCACACCGGGGAGCTGTTTTTT